This T cell receptor (beta chain) was documented in a study of T cells in Graves' hyperthyroidism and ophthalmopathy. Amplification of TCR beta CDR3 regions was performed using RNA transcripts as template. An initial round of RT-PCR targeting the TCR CDR3 relied on the HTBI primer set. TCRdb re-analysed the multiplex PCR reads in MiXCR, keeping a single row per CDR3 protein. The sample lists some 720,000 distinct CDR3 sequences, about 15% occurring once. Lactation, pregnancy, other autoimmune disease or uncontrolled infection led to exclusion of patients. Based on clinical symptoms, serum thyroxine and TRAb, thyroid ultrasound and orbital computed tomography, diagnoses were reached. This clonotype showed up many times. CDR1 and CDR2 from the germline V gene are DFQATT and SNEGSKA (reference sequence). The V end was cut by 2 bases, the J end by 0 bases, with 8 bases between. The CDR3 is 14 amino acids.

The sample comprised blood. This clonotype was sampled from a man aged 18 to 30 with Graves' hyperthyroidism. This rearrangement joins TRBV20-1 to TRBJ2-1, with D possibly being TRBD1 (5 bases). In nucleotides, the CDR3 is TGCAGTGCTAGACTCCAGGGCTCCTACAATGAGCAGTTCTTC. The encoded protein is CSARLQGSYNEQFF.